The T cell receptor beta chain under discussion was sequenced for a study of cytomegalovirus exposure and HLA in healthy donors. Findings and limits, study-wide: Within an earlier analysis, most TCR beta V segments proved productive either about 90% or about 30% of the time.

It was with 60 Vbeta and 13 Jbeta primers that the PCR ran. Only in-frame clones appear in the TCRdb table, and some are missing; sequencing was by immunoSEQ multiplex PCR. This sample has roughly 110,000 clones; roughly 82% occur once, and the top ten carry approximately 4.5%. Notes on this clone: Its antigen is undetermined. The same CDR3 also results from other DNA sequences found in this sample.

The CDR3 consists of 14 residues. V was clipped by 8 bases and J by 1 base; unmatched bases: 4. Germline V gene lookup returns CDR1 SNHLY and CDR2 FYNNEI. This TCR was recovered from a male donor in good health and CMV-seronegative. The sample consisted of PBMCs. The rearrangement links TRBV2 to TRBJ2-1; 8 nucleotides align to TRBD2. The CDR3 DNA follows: TGTGCCAGCTCACTAGCGGTTTCCTACAATGAGCAGTTCTTC. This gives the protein CASSLAVSYNEQFF.